This section outlines one T cell receptor (beta chain) sequence together with its context. The CDR3 runs to 14 residues. Looked up from germline, CDR1 is LGHNA and CDR2 is YNFKEQ. V was clipped by 0 bases and J by 4 bases, with 8 bases between them. Sequencing was performed with immunoSEQ multiplex PCR; in TCRdb, only in-frame clones are kept and a portion is missing. The sample holds more than 100,000 clones, approximately 89% seen once. This entry belongs to a study of control samples from healthy donors and cancer patients. Specimen: PBMCs. The TCR originated in a man aged 50 to 60 with head and neck cancer. The V and J genes are TRBV4-2 and TRBJ2-3; tentatively, D is TRBD1 (5 bases). The DNA for the CDR3 is TGTGCCAGCAGCCAAGACAGGGTCTCAGATACGCAGTATTTT. Its protein product is CASSQDRVSDTQYF.